This T cell receptor (beta chain) was obtained from a study of T cell responses to AZD1222 COVID-19 vaccine. Study results and caveats: Nearly half of spike-specific TCRs reportedly target unmutated variant regions. Repertoires were obtained solely post-peak T cell response. Donors were mostly white British, more females; clonal diversity possibly underestimated.

The assay was immunoSEQ multiplex PCR, and TCRdb's table has in-frame clones only and misses some. This sample has roughly 140,000 clones, with about 90% found just once. CDR1 and CDR2 from the germline V gene are MNHEY and SMNVEV (reference sequence). This CDR3 has 13 residues. The germline V and J ends were trimmed by 6 bases and 3 bases, with 12 bases remaining between them. In its sample, this clone was seen many times. As yet, its antigen is unknown. The source material was peripheral blood, sampled on day 0 of AZD1222 vaccination. The clonotype comes from an adult in good health. The chain has TRBV27 and TRBJ2-7; D is unclear. The CDR3 nucleotides read TGTGCCAGCAGGTACAAGAGATTCTACGAGCAGTACTTC. It encodes CASRYKRFYEQYF.